A single sample is the source of the 18 T cell receptor beta chains below, sequenced in a study of PD-L1 blockade in urothelial cancer. Time point denoted: peripheral blood 6 weeks after treatment start. Measured with immunoSEQ multiplex PCR; TCRdb has only the in-frame clones, and not every one. The data show about 130,000 clones, with about 82% seen just once and 2% to 3% held by the top ten. Sequenced here: PBMCs, sampled around atezolizumab (anti-PD-L1) treatment. The source of these receptors is a middle-aged man with urothelial cancer.

This clone was recorded once. The gene calls are TRBV6-6 and TRBJ2-5; no reliable D call. Per the germline V gene, CDR1 is MNHNY and CDR2 is SVGAGI (reference sequence). This CDR3 region has 11 residues. The V and J ends lost 7 bases and 3 bases respectively, with 6 bases between them. The DNA of the CDR3 is TGTGCCAGCATGGGCGAAGAGACCCAGTACTTC. Translated, it gives CASMGEETQYF.

The chain couples TRBV5-6 to TRBJ1-4, with a tentative D call TRBD1 (5 bases). Between the trimmed V and J ends, which lost 2 bases and 6 bases, there was a span of 14 bases. This CDR3 is 15 amino acids long. The germline V gene encodes CDR1 SGHDT and CDR2 YYEEEE. In nucleotides, the CDR3 is TGTGCCAGCAGCTTTCGTCCAGGAGGGGATGAAAAACTGTTTTTT. Its translation is CASSFRPGGDEKLFF.

V and J are TRBV2 and TRBJ1-5; D unresolved. Germline V gene data show CDR1 as SNHLY and CDR2 as FYNNEI. The V and J ends lost 4 bases and 7 bases respectively, with 14 bases between them. This CDR3 region has 14 residues. The CDR3 sequence: CASSGVSSSQPQHF. The CDR3 bases are TGTGCCAGCAGTGGCGTATCAAGTAGCCAGCCCCAGCATTTT.

The chain uses TRBV18 and TRBJ2-1; D might be TRBD2 (6 bases). CDR3 length equals 13 residues. Trimming took 5 bases from V and 7 from J, leaving 12 bases between them. Germline assignment: CDR1 KGHSH and CDR2 LQKENI. The CDR3 protein is CASSEFRENEQFF. The CDR3 DNA follows: TGTGCCAGCTCAGAATTTCGGGAGAATGAGCAGTTCTTC. The complete variable domain, with remaining parts taken from reference TRBV18 and TRBJ2-1, reads NAGVMQNPRHLVRRRGQEARLRCSPMKGHSHVYWYRQLPEEGLKFMVYLQKENIIDESGMPKERFSAEFPKEGPSILRIQQVVRGDSAAYFCASSEFRENEQFFGPGTRLTVL.

The genes are TRBV5-1 and TRBJ1-1; 10 bases are a match to TRBD1. The J segment lost 4 bases and the V segment lost 2 bases, leaving 2 bases of the junction unmatched. CDR1 is SGHRS, CDR2 YFSETQ, per germline. The CDR3 covers 14 residues. Written as DNA, the CDR3 is TGCGCCAGCAGCTTTGGACAGGGGGGCACTGAAGCTTTCTTT. Protein: CASSFGQGGTEAFF.

CDR3 coding DNA: TGTGCCAGTAGTATAGGGCCGAACACTGAAGCTTTCTTT. Amino acids: CASSIGPNTEAFF. The chain joins TRBV19 to TRBJ1-1; D ambiguous. The CDR3 runs to 13 residues. Trimming left V 1 base short and J 1 base short, with 4 bases between. CDR1 and CDR2 from the germline V gene are LNHDA and SQIVND (reference sequence). The variable domain in full, completed from reference TRBV19 and TRBJ1-1, reads DGGITQSPKYLFRKEGQNVTLSCEQNLNHDAMYWYRQDPGQGLRLIYYSQIVNDFQKGDIAEGYSVSREKKESFPLTVTSAQKNPTAFYLCASSIGPNTEAFFGQGTRLTVV.

The chain links TRBV28 to TRBJ1-1, with D tentatively TRBD1 (5 bases). The V end was cut by 5 bases, the J end by 6 bases, with 10 bases between. The CDR3 totals 12 residues. The germline V gene encodes CDR1 MDHEN and CDR2 SYDVKM. CDR3 residues: CASSPGHPEAFF. The CDR3 coding sequence is TGTGCCAGCAGTCCCGGACACCCTGAAGCTTTCTTT.

V gene TRBV10-3 combines with J gene TRBJ2-1; D is uncertain. V was cut by 4 bases and J by 0 bases, with 10 bases left in between. CDR3 length: 15 residues. CDR1 and CDR2 (germline): ENHRY, SYGVKD. The CDR3 protein is CAISAGVSSYNEQFF. The CDR3 bases are TGTGCCATCAGTGCCGGAGTGAGCTCCTACAATGAGCAGTTCTTC.

The CDR3 here is CASSLVAGPSSYNEQFF. In DNA, the CDR3 is TGCGCCAGCAGCTTGGTGGCAGGGCCAAGCTCCTACAATGAGCAGTTCTTC. The rearrangement joins TRBV5-1 to TRBJ2-1, with D tentatively TRBD1 (5 bases). The CDR3 is 17 amino acids. V lost 0 bases and J lost 0, with 13 bases in between. Germline V lookup: CDR1 SGHRS, CDR2 YFSETQ.

This clone came up many times. The gene calls are TRBV5-1 and TRBJ2-3, with a tentative D call TRBD1 (5 bases). The CDR3 loop spans 16 amino acids. V was cut by 0 bases and J by 2 bases, with 13 bases left in between. Germline V lookup: CDR1 SGHRS, CDR2 YFSETQ. CDR3 sequence: CASSLVPGSSTDTQYF. The DNA of the CDR3 is TGCGCCAGCAGCTTGGTTCCAGGGTCTTCCACAGATACGCAGTATTTT.

This clone occurred once. The chain is built from TRBV5-4 and TRBJ2-1; the match to TRBD1 covers 8 bases. Germline values: CDR1 SGHNT, CDR2 YYREEE (reference sequence). After removal of 1 base from V and 6 bases from J, the junction contained 3 bases not matched to a gene. The CDR3 is 14 residues long. The CDR3 sequence: CASSLNRGVNEQFF. In DNA, the CDR3 is TGTGCCAGCAGCTTGAACAGGGGGGTCAATGAGCAGTTCTTC.

J is TRBJ2-7 and V is TRBV6-5; 8 bases line up with TRBD1. Trimming cost V 6 bases and J 4 bases; bases outside gene matches: 5. From germline, CDR1 is MNHEY and CDR2 SVGAGI. This CDR3 has 13 amino acids. CDR3 protein: CASRDDRGYEQYF. The CDR3, as DNA: TGTGCCAGCAGGGATGACAGGGGATACGAGCAGTACTTC.

This clone was found a few times. This sequence joins TRBV18 and TRBJ2-2; 11 bases map to TRBD1. CDR1 and CDR2 from the germline V gene are KGHSH and LQKENI. This CDR3 has 17 residues. V trimming: 4 bases; J trimming: 2 bases; junction bases outside the gene matches: 6. The CDR3 protein is CASSRDRGSLNTGELFF. CDR3 bases: TGTGCCAGCTCACGGGACAGGGGGTCCCTCAACACCGGGGAGCTGTTTTTT.

This clone was picked up one time. J is TRBJ2-1 and V is TRBV4-1; TRBD2 is a possible D gene (7 bases). The V end lost 4 bases, the J end lost 4 bases, and 17 bases lay between the germline ends. From germline, CDR1 is MGHRA and CDR2 YSYEKL. There are 16 residues in the CDR3. CDR3 sequence reads: CASSPWGPSGYNEQFF. The CDR3 DNA reads TGCGCCAGCAGCCCCTGGGGGCCTAGCGGTTACAATGAGCAGTTCTTC.

The rearrangement uses TRBV30 and TRBJ2-1; no clear D. The V end lost 0 bases, the J end lost 7 bases, and 13 bases lay between the germline ends. CDR3 length equals 14 residues. Germline values: CDR1 GTSNPN, CDR2 SVGIG (reference sequence). The CDR3 is CAWSVPPIANEQFF. CDR3 in DNA: TGTGCCTGGAGTGTACCCCCCATAGCAAATGAGCAGTTCTTC. Variable domain in full (rest from reference TRBV30 and TRBJ2-1): SQTIHQWPATLVQPVGSPLSLECTVEGTSNPNLYWYRQAAGRGLQLLFYSVGIGQISSEVPQNLSASRPQDRQFILSSKKLLLSDSGFYLCAWSVPPIANEQFFGPGTRLTVL.

This rearrangement joins TRBV30 to TRBJ2-2; the D gene is possibly TRBD2 (5 bases). V was trimmed by 5 bases and J by 2 bases, leaving 12 bases between them. Germline V gene data show CDR1 as GTSNPN and CDR2 as SVGIG (reference sequence). CDR3 length equals 14 residues. In nucleotides, the CDR3 is TGTGCCTGGGGACCGGGAACAAACACCGGGGAGCTGTTTTTT. Amino acid sequence: CAWGPGTNTGELFF.

The V and J genes are TRBV4-2 and TRBJ1-2; D not resolved. V was clipped by 0 bases and J by 6 bases, with 8 bases between them. The CDR3 totals 13 residues. The germline V gene encodes CDR1 LGHNA and CDR2 YNFKEQ. The CDR3 protein is CASSQDRRDGYTF. The CDR3 nucleotides read TGTGCCAGCAGCCAAGATCGGAGGGATGGCTACACCTTC.

This clone was seen a single time. V is TRBV19 and J is TRBJ1-1; D is perhaps TRBD1 (6 bases). The V end was cut by 3 bases, the J end by 1 base, with 9 bases between. CDR3 length equals 14 residues. Germline CDR1 reads LNHDA; CDR2 reads SQIVND (reference sequence). CDR3 sequence reads: CASSIGRGNTEAFF. Here the CDR3 DNA reads TGTGCCAGTAGTATCGGCAGGGGGAACACTGAAGCTTTCTTT.